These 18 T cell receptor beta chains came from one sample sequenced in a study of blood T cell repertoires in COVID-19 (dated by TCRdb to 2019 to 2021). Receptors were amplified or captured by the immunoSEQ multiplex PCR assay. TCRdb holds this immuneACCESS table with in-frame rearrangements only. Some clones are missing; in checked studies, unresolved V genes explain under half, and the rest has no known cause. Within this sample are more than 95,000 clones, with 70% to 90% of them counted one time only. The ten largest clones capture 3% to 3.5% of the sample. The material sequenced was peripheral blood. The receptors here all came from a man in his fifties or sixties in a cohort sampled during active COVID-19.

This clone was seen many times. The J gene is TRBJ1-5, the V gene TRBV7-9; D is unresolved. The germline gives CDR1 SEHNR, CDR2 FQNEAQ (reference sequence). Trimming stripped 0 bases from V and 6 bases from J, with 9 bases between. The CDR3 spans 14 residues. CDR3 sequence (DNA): TGTGCCAGCAGCTTAGCTGAGGTTGGTCAGCCCCAGCATTTT. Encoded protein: CASSLAEVGQPQHF.

The CDR3 nucleotides read TGTGCCACCAGGGGGACAGACTATGGCTACACCTTC. Its translation is CATRGTDYGYTF. The chain recombines TRBV24-1 with TRBJ1-2; 7 bases agree with TRBD1. Germline values: CDR1 KGHDR, CDR2 SFDVKD. V was clipped by 7 bases and J by 3 bases; unmatched bases: 1. The CDR3 is 12 amino acids.

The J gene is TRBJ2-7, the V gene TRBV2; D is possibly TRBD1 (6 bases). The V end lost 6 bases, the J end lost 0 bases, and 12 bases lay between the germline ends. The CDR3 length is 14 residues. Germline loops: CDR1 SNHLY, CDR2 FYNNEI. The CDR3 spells CASRVQGNSYEQYF. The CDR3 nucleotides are TGTGCCAGCAGGGTACAGGGAAACTCCTACGAGCAGTACTTC.

CDR3 protein: CASSQRGGKSEQFF. In DNA, the CDR3 is TGTGCCAGCAGCCAGAGAGGCGGGAAAAGTGAGCAGTTCTTC. This chain uses TRBV3-1 (or the pseudogene TRBV3-2) with TRBJ2-1, with D possibly being TRBD2 (6 bases). The CDR3 is made up of 14 amino acids. Germline assignment: CDR1 LGHDT and CDR2 YNNKEL (reference sequence). Deletions cut 3 bases from V and 9 bases from J, with 15 bases between.

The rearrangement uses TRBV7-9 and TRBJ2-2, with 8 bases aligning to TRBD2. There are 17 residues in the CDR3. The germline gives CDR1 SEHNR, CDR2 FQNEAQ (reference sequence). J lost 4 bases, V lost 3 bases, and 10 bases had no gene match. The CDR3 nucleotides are TGTGCCAGCAGCTTCGTAGCCGGGGGGGCCTCCACCGGGGAGCTGTTTTTT. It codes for CASSFVAGGASTGELFF.

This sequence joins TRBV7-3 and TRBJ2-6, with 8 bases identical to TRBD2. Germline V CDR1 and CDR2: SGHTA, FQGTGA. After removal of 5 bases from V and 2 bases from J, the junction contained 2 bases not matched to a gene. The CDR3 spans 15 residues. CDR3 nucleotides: TGTGCCAGCAGCCCGGGGGGGCCTGGGGCCAACGTCCTGACTTTC. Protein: CASSPGGPGANVLTF.

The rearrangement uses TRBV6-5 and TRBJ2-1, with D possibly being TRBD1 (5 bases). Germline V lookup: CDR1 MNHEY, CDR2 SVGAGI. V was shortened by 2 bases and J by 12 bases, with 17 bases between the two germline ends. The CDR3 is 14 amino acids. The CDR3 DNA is TGTGCCAGCAGTTACCATGGGGCAGGGCAGGGGCAGTTCTTC. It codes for CASSYHGAGQGQFF.

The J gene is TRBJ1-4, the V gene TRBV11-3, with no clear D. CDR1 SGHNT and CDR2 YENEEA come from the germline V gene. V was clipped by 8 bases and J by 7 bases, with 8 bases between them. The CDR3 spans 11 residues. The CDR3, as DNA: TGTGCCAGCGGTTACAGTGAAAAACTGTTTTTT. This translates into CASGYSEKLFF.

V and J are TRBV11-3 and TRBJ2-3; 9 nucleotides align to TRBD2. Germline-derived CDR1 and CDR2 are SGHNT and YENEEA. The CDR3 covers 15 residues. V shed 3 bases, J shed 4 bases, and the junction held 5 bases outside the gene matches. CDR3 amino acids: CASSLRGGASDTQYF. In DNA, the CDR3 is TGTGCCAGCAGCTTGCGCGGGGGGGCTTCAGATACGCAGTATTTT.

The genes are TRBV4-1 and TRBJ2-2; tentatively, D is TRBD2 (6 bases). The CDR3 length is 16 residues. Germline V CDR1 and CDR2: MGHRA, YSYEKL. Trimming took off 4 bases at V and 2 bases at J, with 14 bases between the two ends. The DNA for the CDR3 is TGCGCCAGCAGCCCATCTGGCGGGGCTAACACCGGGGAGCTGTTTTTT. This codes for CASSPSGGANTGELFF.

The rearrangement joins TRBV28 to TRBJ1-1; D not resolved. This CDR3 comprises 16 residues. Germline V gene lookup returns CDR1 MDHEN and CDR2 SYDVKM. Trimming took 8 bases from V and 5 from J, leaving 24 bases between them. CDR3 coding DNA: TGTGCCAGCTTCTCCGTGGCGGAGTTCACTAAAACTGAAGCTTTCTTT. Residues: CASFSVAEFTKTEAFF.

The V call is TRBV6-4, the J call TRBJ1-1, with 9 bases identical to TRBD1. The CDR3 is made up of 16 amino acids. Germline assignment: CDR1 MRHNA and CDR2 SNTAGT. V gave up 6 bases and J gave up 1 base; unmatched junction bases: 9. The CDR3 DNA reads TGTGCCAGCAGGCCGGGACAGGGTTTCGCGAACACTGAAGCTTTCTTT. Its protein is CASRPGQGFANTEAFF.

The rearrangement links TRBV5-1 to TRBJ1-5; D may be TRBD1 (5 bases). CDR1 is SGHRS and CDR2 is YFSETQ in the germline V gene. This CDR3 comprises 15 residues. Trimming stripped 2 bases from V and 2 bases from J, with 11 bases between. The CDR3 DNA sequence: TGCGCCAGCAGCTTAGGGGAACGGGGCAATCAGCCCCAGCATTTT. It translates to CASSLGERGNQPQHF.

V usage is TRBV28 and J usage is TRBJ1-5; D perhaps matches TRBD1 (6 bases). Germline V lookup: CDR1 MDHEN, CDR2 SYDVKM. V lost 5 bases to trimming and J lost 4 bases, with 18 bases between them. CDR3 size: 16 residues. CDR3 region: CASSQGGGGRNQPQHF. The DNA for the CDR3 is TGTGCCAGCAGTCAAGGGGGGGGAGGGAGGAATCAGCCCCAGCATTTT.

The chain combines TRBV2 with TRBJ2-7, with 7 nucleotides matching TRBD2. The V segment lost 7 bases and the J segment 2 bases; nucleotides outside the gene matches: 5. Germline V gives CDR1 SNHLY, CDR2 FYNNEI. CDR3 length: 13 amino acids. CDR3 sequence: CASKGGLAYEQYF. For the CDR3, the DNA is TGTGCCAGCAAAGGCGGACTAGCCTACGAGCAGTACTTC.

CDR3 loop: CASSRQGGGTDTQYF. The DNA of the CDR3 is TGTGCCAGCAGCCGACAGGGGGGAGGGACAGATACGCAGTATTTT. The chain links TRBV5-5 to TRBJ2-3; 9 bases are shared with TRBD1. CDR1 and CDR2 from the germline V gene are SGHKS and YYEKEE (reference sequence). The ends lost 4 bases at V and 3 bases at J; junction bases unmatched: 6. The CDR3 runs to 15 residues.

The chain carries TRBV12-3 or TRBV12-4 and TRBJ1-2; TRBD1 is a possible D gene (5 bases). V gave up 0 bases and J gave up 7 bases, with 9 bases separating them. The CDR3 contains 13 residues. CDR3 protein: CASSLANQGGYTF. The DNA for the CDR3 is TGTGCCAGCAGTTTAGCGAATCAGGGTGGCTACACCTTC.

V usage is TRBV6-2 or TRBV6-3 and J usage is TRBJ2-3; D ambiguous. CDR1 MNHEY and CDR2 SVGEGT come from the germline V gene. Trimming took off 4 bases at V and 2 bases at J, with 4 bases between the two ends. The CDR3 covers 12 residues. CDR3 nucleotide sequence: TGTGCCAGCAGTTCCATCACAGATACGCAGTATTTT. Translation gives CASSSITDTQYF.